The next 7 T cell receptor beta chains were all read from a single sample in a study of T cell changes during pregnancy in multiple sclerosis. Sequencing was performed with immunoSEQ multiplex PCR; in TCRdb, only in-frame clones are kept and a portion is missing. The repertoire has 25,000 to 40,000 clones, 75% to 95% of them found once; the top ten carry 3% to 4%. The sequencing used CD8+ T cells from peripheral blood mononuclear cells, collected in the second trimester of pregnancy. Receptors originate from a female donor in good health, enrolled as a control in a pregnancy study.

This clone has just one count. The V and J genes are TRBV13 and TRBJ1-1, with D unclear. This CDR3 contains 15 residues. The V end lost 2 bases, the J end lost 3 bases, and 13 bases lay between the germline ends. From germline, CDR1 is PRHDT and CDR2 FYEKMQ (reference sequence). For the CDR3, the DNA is TGTGCCAGCAGCTTACGTTCTGAGGGCGACACTGAAGCTTTCTTT. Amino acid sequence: CASSLRSEGDTEAFF.

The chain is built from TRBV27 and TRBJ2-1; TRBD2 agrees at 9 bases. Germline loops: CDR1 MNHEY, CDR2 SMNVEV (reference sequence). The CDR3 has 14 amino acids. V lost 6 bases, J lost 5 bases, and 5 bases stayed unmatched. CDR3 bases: TGTGCCAGCAGGCGGGGGGGCCCTAACAATGAGCAGTTCTTC. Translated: CASRRGGPNNEQFF.

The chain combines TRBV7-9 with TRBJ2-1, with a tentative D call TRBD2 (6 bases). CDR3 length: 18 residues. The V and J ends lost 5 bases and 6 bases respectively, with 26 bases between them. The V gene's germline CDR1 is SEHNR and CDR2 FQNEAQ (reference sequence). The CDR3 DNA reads TGTGCCAGCAGCGGCCTTGGAGGGTCATCGACGGGGTTCAATGAGCAGTTCTTC. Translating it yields CASSGLGGSSTGFNEQFF.

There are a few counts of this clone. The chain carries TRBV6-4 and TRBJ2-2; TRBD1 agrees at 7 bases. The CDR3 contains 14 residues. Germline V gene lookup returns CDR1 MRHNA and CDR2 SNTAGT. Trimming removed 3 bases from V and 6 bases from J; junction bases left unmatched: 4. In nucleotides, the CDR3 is TGTGCCAGCAGTGATGGCCAGGGGGCCGGGGAGCTGTTTTTT. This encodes CASSDGQGAGELFF.

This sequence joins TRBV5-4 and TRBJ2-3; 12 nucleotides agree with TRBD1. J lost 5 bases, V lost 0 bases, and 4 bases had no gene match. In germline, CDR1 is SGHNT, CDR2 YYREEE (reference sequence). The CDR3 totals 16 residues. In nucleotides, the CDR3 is TGTGCCAGCAGCTTGGAGGGACAGGGGGCTAAAGATACGCAGTATTTT. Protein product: CASSLEGQGAKDTQYF.

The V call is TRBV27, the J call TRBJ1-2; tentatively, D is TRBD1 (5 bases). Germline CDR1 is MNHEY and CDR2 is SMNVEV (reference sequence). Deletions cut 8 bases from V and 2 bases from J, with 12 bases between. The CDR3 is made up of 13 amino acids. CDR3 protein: CASGPDTNYGYTF. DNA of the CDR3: TGTGCCAGCGGTCCGGACACGAACTATGGCTACACCTTC.

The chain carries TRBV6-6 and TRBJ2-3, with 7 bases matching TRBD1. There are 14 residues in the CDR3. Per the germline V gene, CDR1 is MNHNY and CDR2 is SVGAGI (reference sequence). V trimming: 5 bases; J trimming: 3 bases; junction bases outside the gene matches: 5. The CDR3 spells CASSTGTVTDTQYF. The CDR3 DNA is TGTGCCAGCAGTACGGGGACAGTGACAGATACGCAGTATTTT.